Below are 5 T cell receptor beta chains sequenced from a single sample in a study of T cell changes during pregnancy in multiple sclerosis. Clones were sequenced by immunoSEQ multiplex PCR, and TCRdb holds only the in-frame ones, with some missing. The profile shows about 60,000 clones, 90% to 95% of them singletons. Specimen: peripheral blood, collected before pregnancy. These receptors all stem from a female donor with multiple sclerosis, enrolled in a pregnancy study.

The V call is TRBV4-1, the J call TRBJ2-5; D might be TRBD2 (6 bases). V was shortened by 1 base and J by 5 bases, with 11 bases between the two germline ends. This CDR3 is 14 amino acids long. Germline CDR1 and CDR2: MGHRA and YSYEKL. CDR3 residues: CASSQGTIWETQYF. CDR3 sequence (DNA): TGCGCCAGCAGCCAAGGGACTATCTGGGAGACCCAGTACTTC.

This rearrangement joins TRBV5-5 to TRBJ1-6; TRBD1 matches at 7 bases. From germline, CDR1 is SGHKS and CDR2 YYEKEE (reference sequence). The CDR3 runs to 14 residues. V trimming: 3 bases; J trimming: 5 bases; junction bases outside the gene matches: 2. In nucleotides, the CDR3 is TGTGCCAGCAGCTACGGGACAGATAATTCACCCCTCCACTTT. The encoded protein is CASSYGTDNSPLHF.

The chain uses TRBV25-1 and TRBJ2-2; 7 bases match TRBD1. After removal of 4 bases from V and 1 base from J, the junction contained 3 bases not matched to a gene. CDR1 and CDR2 (germline): MGHDK, SYGVNS. The CDR3 runs to 15 residues. The CDR3 region is CASSGTGKNTGELFF. The CDR3 DNA reads as TGTGCCAGCAGTGGGACAGGAAAGAACACCGGGGAGCTGTTTTTT.

V is TRBV11-2 and J is TRBJ2-1, with 10 bases identical to TRBD2. The trim removed 5 bases at V and 2 bases at J, leaving 6 bases unmatched. The CDR3 sequence is 16 residues long. Germline CDR1 SGHAT, CDR2 FQNNGV. The CDR3 coding sequence is TGTGCCAGCAGCACCATAGCGGGGGGTCCCTACAATGAGCAGTTCTTC. This codes for CASSTIAGGPYNEQFF. The full variable domain, rest sourced from reference TRBV11-2 and TRBJ2-1, is EAGVAQSPRYKIIEKRQSVAFWCNPISGHATLYWYQQILGQGPKLLIQFQNNGVVDDSQLPKDRFSAERLKGVDSTLKIQPAKLEDSAVYLCASSTIAGGPYNEQFFGPGTRLTVL.

This clone was counted a single time. This chain's CDR3 is CASSFGDTQYF. In DNA, the CDR3 is TGTGCCAGCAGTTTCGGGGATACGCAGTATTTT. The chain carries TRBV27 and TRBJ2-3; unclear D gene. CDR3 size: 11 residues. V lost 3 bases to trimming and J lost 6 bases, with 4 bases between them. The germline gives CDR1 MNHEY, CDR2 SMNVEV (reference sequence).